Listed below are T cell receptor beta chains from one sample, sequenced in a study of T cells in Graves' hyperthyroidism and ophthalmopathy. Each CDR3 protein is one row after TCRdb ran MiXCR on the multiplex PCR reads. This table holds more than 500,000 distinct CDR3 sequences, roughly 15% found once. Specimen: blood. The receptor set was obtained from a woman aged 35 to 49 with Graves' hyperthyroidism. CDR3s include the opening cysteine and the closing phenylalanine or tryptophan. The D gene is left open where the match is weak. Where a row states a size, it is once, few, many or the class of an expanded clone; other rows omit it.

size	J	D	V	CDR3	DNA
many	TRBJ2-7	TRBD1	TRBV3-1	CASSPDRVAYEQYF	TGTGCCAGCAGCCCCGACAGGGTGGCCTACGAGCAGTACTTC
many	TRBJ1-1	NA	TRBV5-1	CASRPRAGNTEAFF	TGCGCCAGCCGTCCCAGGGCGGGGAACACTGAAGCTTTCTTT
NA	TRBJ1-1	TRBD1	TRBV5-1	CASSLLEDRGGWNTEAFF	TGCGCCAGCAGCTTGTTGGAGGACAGGGGCGGATGGAACACTGAAGCTTTCTTT
many	TRBJ2-7	TRBD2	TRBV11-3	CASSLRLADYEQYF	TGTGCCAGCAGCTTAAGACTAGCGGACTACGAGCAGTACTTC
many	TRBJ1-1	NA	TRBV2	CAGGRSANTEAFF	TGTGCCGGGGGAAGGAGCGCTAACACTGAAGCTTTCTTT
many	TRBJ2-3	NA	TRBV20-1	CSARVLRGISESTDTQYF	TGCAGTGCTAGAGTCCTTCGCGGGATAAGTGAGAGCACAGATACGCAGTATTTT
NA	TRBJ2-3	NA	TRBV20-1	CSASKLPGVNQPTDTQYF	TGCAGTGCTAGTAAATTACCGGGCGTCAACCAACCCACAGATACGCAGTATTTT
many	TRBJ2-5	NA	TRBV7-9	CASSLADWQETQYF	TGTGCCAGCAGCTTAGCGGACTGGCAAGAGACCCAGTACTTC
many	TRBJ2-7	TRBD2	TRBV5-1	CASSPGTTEQYF	TGCGCCAGCAGCCCAGGGACTACCGAGCAGTACTTC
many	TRBJ1-2	NA	TRBV12-3/TRBV12-4	CASRPGTAMSYTF	TGTGCCAGCAGACCGGGGACCGCGATGAGCTACACCTTC
many	TRBJ2-1	TRBD2	TRBV12-3/TRBV12-4	CASSFNLRGIAGGGEQFF	TGTGCCAGCAGTTTTAATCTTCGCGGGATAGCGGGAGGGGGTGAGCAGTTCTTC
many	TRBJ2-7	NA	TRBV12-3/TRBV12-4	CASPYEQYF	TGTGCCAGTCCCTACGAGCAGTACTTC
many	TRBJ1-1	NA	TRBV12-3/TRBV12-4	CASSLGVGFTEAFF	TGTGCCAGCAGTTTAGGAGTGGGGTTCACTGAAGCTTTCTTT
many	TRBJ2-7	TRBD2	TRBV5-6	CASSLVGLAGDEQYF	TGTGCCAGCAGCTTGGTCGGCCTAGCGGGAGATGAGCAGTACTTC
once	TRBJ2-2	TRBD1	TRBV24-1	CATSDPNDRVRGELFF	TGTGCCACCAGTGACCCGAATGACAGGGTACGCGGGGAGCTGTTTTTT
NA	TRBJ2-5	TRBD1	TRBV4-1	CASSQDGGDRGETQYF	TGCGCCAGCAGCCAAGATGGGGGGGACAGGGGCGAGACCCAGTACTTC
many	TRBJ2-1	NA	TRBV5-5	CASSLTGLGYNEQFF	TGTGCCAGCAGCTTGACGGGACTGGGCTATAATGAGCAGTTCTTC
many	TRBJ2-7	TRBD2	TRBV28	CASSSTNLAGVGEQYF	TGTGCCAGCAGTTCCACAAATCTAGCGGGAGTGGGGGAGCAGTACTTC
many	TRBJ2-5	NA	TRBV5-1	CASSATQGGETQYF	TGCGCCAGCAGCGCAACACAGGGAGGTGAGACCCAGTACTTC
many	TRBJ2-1	TRBD2	TRBV2	CASRERSGRLYEQFF	TGTGCCAGCAGGGAAAGGAGCGGGAGACTCTATGAGCAGTTCTTC
many	TRBJ1-1	NA	TRBV6-1	CASSEATGGEAFF	TGTGCCAGCAGTGAAGCCACGGGAGGTGAAGCTTTCTTT
many	TRBJ2-1	TRBD2	TRBV27	CASNLAGGGEQFF	TGTGCCAGCAATCTAGCGGGAGGGGGCGAGCAGTTCTTC
NA	TRBJ1-4	TRBD1	TRBV9	CASSLGQARNEKLFF	TGTGCCAGCAGCCTCGGACAGGCCCGGAATGAAAAACTGTTTTTT